These T cell receptor beta chains were read from a single sample in a study of cytomegalovirus exposure and HLA in healthy donors. Clones were read by immunoSEQ multiplex PCR, and TCRdb kept only the in-frame ones, dropping some. The repertoire shows 29,000 or so clones; the top ten hold approximately 0.71%. The sequenced sample was PBMCs. These receptor sequences come from a man under 40 in good health and CMV-seronegative. Both conserved end residues are part of each CDR3. Fields, in order: CDR3 length, J gene, V gene, D gene, CDR3 protein, CDR3 DNA. The D gene is left open where the match is weak.

15	TRBJ2-3	TRBV6-5	TRBD2	CASSLSSGRSDTQYF	TGTGCCAGCAGTTTGTCCAGCGGGAGATCGGATACGCAGTATTTT
16	TRBJ2-5	TRBV5-1	TRBD2	CASSLGGGLAEETQYF	TGCGCCAGCAGCTTGGGGGGGGGACTAGCGGAAGAGACCCAGTACTTC
13	TRBJ2-1	TRBV27	-	CASSLNGDNEQFF	TGTGCCAGCAGTTTAAACGGGGACAATGAGCAGTTCTTC
17	TRBJ2-5	TRBV7-9	TRBD1	CASSSADRDRGQETQYF	TGTGCCAGCAGCTCGGCAGACCGGGACAGGGGGCAAGAGACCCAGTACTTC
14	TRBJ1-4	TRBV18	TRBD1	CASSPTGTGKKLFF	TGTGCCAGCTCACCTACCGGGACAGGGAAAAAACTGTTTTTT
14	TRBJ2-1	TRBV29-1	TRBD2	CSVVGAGGANEQFF	TGCAGCGTTGTGGGAGCGGGAGGGGCGAATGAGCAGTTCTTC
14	TRBJ1-2	TRBV5-1	-	CASSLAAGGPRYTF	TGCGCCAGCAGCTTGGCTGCAGGCGGGCCTCGCTACACCTTC
16	TRBJ1-1	TRBV7-9	TRBD1	CASSLEGQGMNTEAFF	TGTGCCAGCAGCTTAGAAGGACAGGGGATGAACACTGAAGCTTTCTTT
14	TRBJ2-5	TRBV5-4	TRBD1	CASSLGQAAETQYF	TGTGCCAGCAGCTTAGGACAGGCGGCGGAGACCCAGTACTTC
15	TRBJ1-1	TRBV19	-	CASSISHRAGSEAFF	TGTGCCAGTAGTATATCTCACAGGGCAGGGTCCGAAGCTTTCTTT
15	TRBJ2-1	TRBV4-1	TRBD2	CASSQEGLARNEQFF	TGCGCCAGCAGCCAGGAGGGACTAGCTCGTAATGAGCAGTTCTTC
16	TRBJ2-1	TRBV18	TRBD2	CASSSRVLAGRNEQFF	TGTGCCAGCTCCTCCCGGGTGCTAGCGGGACGTAATGAGCAGTTCTTC
11	TRBJ1-1	TRBV20-1	TRBD1	CSARGDREAFF	TGCAGTGCTAGGGGGGACAGGGAGGCTTTCTTT
15	TRBJ1-2	TRBV5-3	TRBD1	CARSAKQGSNYGYTF	TGTGCCAGAAGCGCGAAACAGGGGAGCAACTATGGCTACACCTTC
13	TRBJ2-7	TRBV30	-	CAWSLNRVYEQYF	TGTGCCTGGAGCCTCAACAGGGTTTACGAGCAGTACTTC
13	TRBJ2-6	TRBV29-1	-	CSAYFSGANVLTF	TGCAGCGCCTACTTCTCTGGGGCCAACGTCCTGACTTTC
13	TRBJ2-7	TRBV5-6	-	CASSLGRRDEQYF	TGTGCCAGCAGCTTGGGGCGGAGGGACGAGCAGTACTTC
14	TRBJ1-2	TRBV11-2	-	CASSLADTDYGYTF	TGTGCCAGCAGCTTAGCGGACACTGACTATGGCTACACCTTC
16	TRBJ1-3	TRBV7-3	-	CASSLRSGSGGNTIYF	TGTGCCAGCAGCTTAAGGTCGGGGTCCGGTGGAAACACCATATATTTT
15	TRBJ1-2	TRBV2	TRBD1	CASSEGDTGGYGYTF	TGTGCCAGCAGTGAAGGGGATACAGGGGGCTATGGCTACACCTTC
16	TRBJ2-3	TRBV25-1	-	CASSDQRAPSTDTQYF	TGTGCCAGCAGTGATCAGAGAGCGCCTAGCACAGATACGCAGTATTTT
15	TRBJ2-7	TRBV13	-	CASSPSPRGSYEQYF	TGTGCCAGCAGCCCCTCTCCTAGAGGGAGCTACGAGCAGTACTTC
16	TRBJ1-4	TRBV2	-	CASMRGQGSSNEKLFF	TGTGCCAGCATGCGTGGGCAGGGCTCTTCTAATGAAAAACTGTTTTTT
16	TRBJ2-6	TRBV13	-	CASSLSTGIGANVLTF	TGTGCCAGCAGCTTGTCCACAGGGATCGGGGCCAACGTCCTGACTTTC
14	TRBJ2-3	TRBV30	TRBD2	CAWSVLGGSDTQYF	TGTGCCTGGAGTGTACTCGGGGGGTCGGATACGCAGTATTTT
13	TRBJ1-5	TRBV6-5	-	CASSLGGGDTQHF	TGTGCCAGCAGTTTGGGGGGGGGAGACACCCAGCATTTT
13	TRBJ1-2	TRBV6-1	TRBD1	CAITGGTNYGYTF	TGTGCCATCACAGGGGGTACTAACTATGGCTACACCTTC
14	TRBJ2-3	TRBV7-2	TRBD2	CASSPAGGTDTQYF	TGTGCCAGCAGCCCAGCGGGGGGCACAGATACGCAGTATTTT
14	TRBJ1-1	TRBV7-8	TRBD1	CASSSIDREVGAFF	TGTGCCAGCAGCTCTATAGACAGGGAGGTCGGAGCTTTCTTT